The 3 T cell receptor beta chains in this list originate from one sample, sequenced in a study of CD8 T cells in Susac syndrome. After extraction with the RNeasy kit, about 0.45 to 1 ug of the RNA was reverse transcribed using random hexamers. TCRdb called the immunoSEQ multiplex PCR reads again in MiXCR, with one record for every CDR3 protein. The data hold about 76,000 distinct CDR3 sequences, with over 85% observed a single time. The sequenced sample was CD8+ T cells from PBMCs. These receptors were taken from a human donor with Susac syndrome.

The chain's CDR3 is CASSTTGYSNQPQHF. The DNA for the CDR3 is TGTGCCAGTAGTACGACAGGTTATAGCAATCAGCCCCAGCATTTT. V is TRBV19 and J is TRBJ1-5; possibly TRBD1 for D (6 bases). Germline-derived CDR1 and CDR2 are LNHDA and SQIVND (reference sequence). Trimming removed 4 bases at V and 0 bases at J, with 10 bases between. This CDR3 region has 15 residues.

The J gene is TRBJ2-7, the V gene TRBV29-1; D is tentatively TRBD1 or TRBD2 (5 bases each). This CDR3 region has 13 residues. Per the germline V gene, CDR1 is SQVTM and CDR2 is ANQGSEA. The V and J ends lost 4 bases and 6 bases respectively, with 16 bases between them. In DNA form, the CDR3 reads TGCAGCGTTGGAAGGGACCCGGGGTCCGAGCAGTACTTC. As protein: CSVGRDPGSEQYF.

This clonotype was seen once. The chain combines TRBV12-3 or TRBV12-4 with TRBJ1-1; D gene uncertain. CDR3 length equals 12 residues. V was clipped by 6 bases and J by 5 bases, with 10 bases between them. This CDR3 reads CASSRRGTEAFF. CDR3 DNA: TGTGCCAGCAGCCGGCGAGGGACTGAAGCTTTCTTT.